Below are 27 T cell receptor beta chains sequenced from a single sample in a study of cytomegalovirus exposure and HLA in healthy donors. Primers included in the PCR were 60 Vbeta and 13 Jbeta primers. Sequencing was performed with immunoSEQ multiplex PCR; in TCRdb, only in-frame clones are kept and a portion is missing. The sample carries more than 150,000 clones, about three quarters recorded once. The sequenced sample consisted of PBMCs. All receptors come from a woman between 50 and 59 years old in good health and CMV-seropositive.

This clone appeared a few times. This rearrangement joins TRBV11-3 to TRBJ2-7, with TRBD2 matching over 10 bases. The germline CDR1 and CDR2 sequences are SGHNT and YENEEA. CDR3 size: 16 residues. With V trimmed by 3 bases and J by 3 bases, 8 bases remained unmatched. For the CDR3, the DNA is TGTGCCAGCAGCTTTGCCGCGGGACTAGCGATCTACGAGCAGTACTTC. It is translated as CASSFAAGLAIYEQYF.

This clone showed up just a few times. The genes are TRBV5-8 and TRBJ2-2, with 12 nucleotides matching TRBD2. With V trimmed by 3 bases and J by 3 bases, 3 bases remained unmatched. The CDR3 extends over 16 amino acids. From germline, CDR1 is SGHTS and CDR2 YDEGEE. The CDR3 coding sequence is TGTGCCAGCAGCTCCCGACTAGCGGGGGACACCGGGGAGCTGTTTTTT. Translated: CASSSRLAGDTGELFF.

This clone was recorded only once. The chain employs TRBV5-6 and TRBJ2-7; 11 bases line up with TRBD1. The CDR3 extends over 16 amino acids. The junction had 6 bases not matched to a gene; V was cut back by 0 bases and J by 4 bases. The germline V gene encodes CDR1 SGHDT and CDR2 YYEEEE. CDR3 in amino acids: CASSLGGQGARYEQYF. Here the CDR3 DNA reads TGTGCCAGCAGCTTGGGTGGACAGGGGGCAAGGTACGAGCAGTACTTC.

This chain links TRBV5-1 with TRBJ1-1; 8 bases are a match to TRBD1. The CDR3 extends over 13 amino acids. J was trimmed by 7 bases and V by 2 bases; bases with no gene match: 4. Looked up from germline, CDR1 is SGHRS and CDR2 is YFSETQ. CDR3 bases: TGCGCCAGCAGCTTCGGGACAGGTAATGAAGCTTTCTTT. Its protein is CASSFGTGNEAFF.

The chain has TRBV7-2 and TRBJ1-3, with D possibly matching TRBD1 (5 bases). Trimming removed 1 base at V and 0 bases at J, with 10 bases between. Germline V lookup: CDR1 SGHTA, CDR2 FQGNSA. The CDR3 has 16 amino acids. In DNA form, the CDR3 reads TGTGCCAGCAGCTTAGTCGGAGACAGCTCTGGAAACACCATATATTTT. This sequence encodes CASSLVGDSSGNTIYF. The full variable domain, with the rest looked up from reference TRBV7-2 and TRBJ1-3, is GAGVSQSPSNKVTEKGKDVELRCDPISGHTALYWYRQSLGQGLEFLIYFQGNSAPDKSGLPSDRFSAERTGGSVSTLTIQRTQQEDSAVYLCASSLVGDSSGNTIYFGEGSWLTVV.

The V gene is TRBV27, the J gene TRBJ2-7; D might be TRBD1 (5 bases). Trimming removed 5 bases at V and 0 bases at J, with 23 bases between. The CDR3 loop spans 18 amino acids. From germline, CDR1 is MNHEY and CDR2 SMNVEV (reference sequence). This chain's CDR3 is CASSPNLDIKFSSYEQYF. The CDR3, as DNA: TGTGCCAGCAGTCCCAATCTGGACATTAAATTCAGCTCCTACGAGCAGTACTTC.

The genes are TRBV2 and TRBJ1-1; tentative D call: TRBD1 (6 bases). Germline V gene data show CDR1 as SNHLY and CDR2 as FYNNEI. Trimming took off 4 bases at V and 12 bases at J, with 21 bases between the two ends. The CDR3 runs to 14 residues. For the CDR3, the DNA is TGTGCCAGCAGTGCCGCGGCACAGGGAAGTGGAACTTTCTTT. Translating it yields CASSAAAQGSGTFF.

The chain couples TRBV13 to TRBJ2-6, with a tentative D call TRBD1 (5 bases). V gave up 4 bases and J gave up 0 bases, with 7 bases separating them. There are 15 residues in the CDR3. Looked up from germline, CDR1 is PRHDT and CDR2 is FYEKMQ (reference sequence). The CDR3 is CASSSDSSGANVLTF. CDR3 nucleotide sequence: TGTGCCAGCAGCTCCGACAGCTCTGGGGCCAACGTCCTGACTTTC. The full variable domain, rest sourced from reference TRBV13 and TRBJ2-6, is AAGVIQSPRHLIKEKRETATLKCYPIPRHDTVYWYQQGPGQDPQFLISFYEKMQSDKGSIPDRFSAQQFSDYHSELNMSSLELGDSALYFCASSSDSSGANVLTFGAGSRLTVL.

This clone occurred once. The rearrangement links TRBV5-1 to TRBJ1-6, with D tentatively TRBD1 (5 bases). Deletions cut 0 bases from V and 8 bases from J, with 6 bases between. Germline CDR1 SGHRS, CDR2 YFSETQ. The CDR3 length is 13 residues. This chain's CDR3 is CASSLGRDSPLHF. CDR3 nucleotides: TGCGCCAGCAGCTTGGGCAGGGATTCACCCCTCCACTTT.

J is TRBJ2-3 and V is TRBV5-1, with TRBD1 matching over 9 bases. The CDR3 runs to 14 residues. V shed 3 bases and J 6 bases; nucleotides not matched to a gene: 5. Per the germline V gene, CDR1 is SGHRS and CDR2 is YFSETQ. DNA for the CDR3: TGCGCCAGCAGCTCACAGGGGGCGAGGGATACGCAGTATTTT. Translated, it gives CASSSQGARDTQYF.

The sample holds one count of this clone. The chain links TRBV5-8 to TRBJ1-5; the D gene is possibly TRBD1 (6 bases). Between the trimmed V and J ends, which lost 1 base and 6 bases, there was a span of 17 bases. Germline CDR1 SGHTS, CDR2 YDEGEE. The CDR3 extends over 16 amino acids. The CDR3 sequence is CASSLKAGATTQPQHF. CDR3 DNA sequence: TGTGCCAGCAGCTTGAAGGCAGGGGCGACGACTCAGCCCCAGCATTTT.

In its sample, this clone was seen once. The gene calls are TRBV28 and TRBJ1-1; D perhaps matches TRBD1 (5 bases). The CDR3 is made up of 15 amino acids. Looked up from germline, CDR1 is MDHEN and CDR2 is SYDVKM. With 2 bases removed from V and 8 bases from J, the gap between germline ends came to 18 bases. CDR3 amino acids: CASSLHPGGAREAFF. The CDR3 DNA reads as TGTGCCAGCAGTTTACATCCCGGCGGGGCCAGGGAAGCTTTCTTT.

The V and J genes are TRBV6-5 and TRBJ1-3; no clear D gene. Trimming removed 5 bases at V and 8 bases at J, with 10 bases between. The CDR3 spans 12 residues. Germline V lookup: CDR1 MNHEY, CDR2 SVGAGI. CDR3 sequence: CASSPEPDTIYF. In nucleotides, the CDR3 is TGTGCCAGCAGTCCCGAGCCTGACACCATATATTTT.

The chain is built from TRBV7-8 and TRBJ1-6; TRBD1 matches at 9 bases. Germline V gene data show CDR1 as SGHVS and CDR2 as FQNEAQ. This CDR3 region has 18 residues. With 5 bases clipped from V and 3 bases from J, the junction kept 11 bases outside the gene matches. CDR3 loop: CASSPRPGQGYYNSPLHF. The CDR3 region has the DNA TGTGCCAGCAGCCCAAGGCCGGGACAGGGTTACTATAATTCACCCCTCCACTTT.

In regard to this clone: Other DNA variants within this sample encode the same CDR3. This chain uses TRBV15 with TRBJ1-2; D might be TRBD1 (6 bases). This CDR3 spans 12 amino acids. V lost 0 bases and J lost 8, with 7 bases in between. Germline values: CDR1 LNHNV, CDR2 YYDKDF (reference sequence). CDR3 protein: CATSRDQGGYTF. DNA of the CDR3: TGTGCCACCAGCAGAGATCAGGGGGGCTACACCTTC.

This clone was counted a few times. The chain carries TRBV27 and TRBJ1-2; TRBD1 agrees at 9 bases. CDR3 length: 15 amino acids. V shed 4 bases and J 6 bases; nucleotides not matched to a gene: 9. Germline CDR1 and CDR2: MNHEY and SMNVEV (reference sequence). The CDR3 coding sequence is TGTGCCAGCAGTTCCGGACAGGGGCCCGGACATGGCTACACCTTC. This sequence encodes CASSSGQGPGHGYTF.

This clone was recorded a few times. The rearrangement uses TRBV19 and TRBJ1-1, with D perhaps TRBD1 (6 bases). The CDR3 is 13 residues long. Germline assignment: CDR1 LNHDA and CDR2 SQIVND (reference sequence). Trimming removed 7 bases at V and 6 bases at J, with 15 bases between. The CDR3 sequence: CASTAFRGAEAFF. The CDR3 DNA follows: TGTGCCAGTACAGCGTTCAGGGGCGCTGAAGCTTTCTTT.

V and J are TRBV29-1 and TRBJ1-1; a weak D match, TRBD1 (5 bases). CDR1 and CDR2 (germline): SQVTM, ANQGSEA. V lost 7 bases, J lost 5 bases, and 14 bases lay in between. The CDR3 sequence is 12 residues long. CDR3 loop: CSASRGWTEAFF. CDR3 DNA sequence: TGCAGCGCCTCCCGGGGGTGGACTGAAGCTTTCTTT.

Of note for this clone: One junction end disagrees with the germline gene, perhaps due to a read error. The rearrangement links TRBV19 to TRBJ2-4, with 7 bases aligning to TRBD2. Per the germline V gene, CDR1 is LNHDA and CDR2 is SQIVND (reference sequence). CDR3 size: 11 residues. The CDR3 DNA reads TGTGCCGTTGGGGAGGGCAACAGTCAGTACTTC. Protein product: CAVGEGNSQYF.

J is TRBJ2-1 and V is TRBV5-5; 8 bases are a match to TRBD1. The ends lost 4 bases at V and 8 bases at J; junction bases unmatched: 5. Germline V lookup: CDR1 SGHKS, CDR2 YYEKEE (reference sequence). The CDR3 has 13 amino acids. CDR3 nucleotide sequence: TGTGCCAGCAGCCTACAGGGGGTGTATGAGCAGTTCTTC. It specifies CASSLQGVYEQFF.

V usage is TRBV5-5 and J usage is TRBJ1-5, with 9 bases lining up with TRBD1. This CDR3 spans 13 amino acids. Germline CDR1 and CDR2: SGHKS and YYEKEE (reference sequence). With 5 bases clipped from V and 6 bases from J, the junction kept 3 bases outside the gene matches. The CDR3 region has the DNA TGTGCCAGCAGTACAGGGGGCATTCAGCCCCAGCATTTT. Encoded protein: CASSTGGIQPQHF.

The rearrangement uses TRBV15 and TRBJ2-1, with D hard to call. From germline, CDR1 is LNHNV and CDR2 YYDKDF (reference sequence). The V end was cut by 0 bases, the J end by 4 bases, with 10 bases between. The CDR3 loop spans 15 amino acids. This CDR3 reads CATSRDPTAYNEQFF. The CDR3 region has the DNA TGTGCCACCAGCAGAGACCCTACTGCTTACAATGAGCAGTTCTTC. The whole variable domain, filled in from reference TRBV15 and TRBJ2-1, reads DAMVIQNPRYQVTQFGKPVTLSCSQTLNHNVMYWYQQKSSQAPKLLFHYYDKDFNNEADTPDNFQSRRPNTSFCFLDIRSPGLGDTAMYLCATSRDPTAYNEQFFGPGTRLTVL.

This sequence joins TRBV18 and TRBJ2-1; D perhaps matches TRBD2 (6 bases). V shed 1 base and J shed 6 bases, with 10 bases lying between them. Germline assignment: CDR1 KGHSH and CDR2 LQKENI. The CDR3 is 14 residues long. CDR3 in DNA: TGTGCCAGCTCACCACGGGAACTAGCCAATGAGCAGTTCTTC. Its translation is CASSPRELANEQFF.

CDR3 residues: CASSGRLAGDTGELFF. CDR3 DNA sequence: TGTGCCAGCAGCGGAAGACTAGCGGGAGACACCGGGGAGCTGTTTTTT. The chain employs TRBV9 and TRBJ2-2; TRBD2 agrees at 12 bases. V gave up 3 bases and J gave up 3 bases; unmatched junction bases: 3. The CDR3 covers 16 residues. Germline V gene lookup returns CDR1 SGDLS and CDR2 YYNGEE.

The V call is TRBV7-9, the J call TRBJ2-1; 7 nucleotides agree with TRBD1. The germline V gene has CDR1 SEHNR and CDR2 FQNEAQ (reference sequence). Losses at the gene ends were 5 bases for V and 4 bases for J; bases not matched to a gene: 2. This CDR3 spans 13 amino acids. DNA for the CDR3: TGTGCCAGCAGCAAGGGACAGTACAATGAGCAGTTCTTC. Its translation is CASSKGQYNEQFF.

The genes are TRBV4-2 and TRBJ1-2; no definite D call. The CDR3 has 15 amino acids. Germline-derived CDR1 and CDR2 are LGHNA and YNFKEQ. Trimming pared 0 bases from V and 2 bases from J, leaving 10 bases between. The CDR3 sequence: CASSQDLVRNYGYTF. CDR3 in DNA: TGTGCCAGCAGCCAAGATTTGGTTCGGAACTATGGCTACACCTTC.

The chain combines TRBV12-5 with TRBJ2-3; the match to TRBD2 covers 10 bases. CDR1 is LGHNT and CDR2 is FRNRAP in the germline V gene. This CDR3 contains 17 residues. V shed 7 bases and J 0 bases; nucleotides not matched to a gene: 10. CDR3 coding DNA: TGTGCTAGTGCCGCGGGGCTAGCGGGGGTTAGCACAGATACGCAGTATTTT. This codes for CASAAGLAGVSTDTQYF.